Listed below are T cell receptor beta chains from one sample, sequenced in a study of T-cell reconstitution after alpha-beta-depleted transplantation in children. One entry per CDR3 protein, called by TCRdb with MiXCR from the PCR reads. The sample has about 830,000 distinct CDR3 sequences; roughly 15% are singletons. Sequenced material: PBMCs, mostly from graft donor cells, taken 360 days after TCRalphabeta/CD19-depleted stem cell transplant. Receptors were obtained from a male patient younger than 18 who had a stem cell transplant for acute lymphoblastic leukemia, so the T cells may come from the graft donor. Both conserved end residues are part of each CDR3. Fields, in order: clone size, J gene, D gene, V gene, CDR3 DNA, CDR3 protein. D genes are given only for firm matches. Expanded clones are given a class, and other clones once, few, many or no size at all.

clone_size: .
j_call: TRBJ2-1
d_call: TRBD1
v_call: TRBV6-1
cdr3_nt: TGTGCCAGCATCCGGTGGTCAGGGGGCAATGAGCAGTTCTTC
cdr3_aa: CASIRWSGGNEQFF

clone_size: .
j_call: TRBJ2-1
d_call: .
v_call: TRBV2
cdr3_nt: TGTGCCAGCAGTGTAGTGGGAACCTACAATGAGCAGTTCTTC
cdr3_aa: CASSVVGTYNEQFF

clone_size: .
j_call: TRBJ2-7
d_call: .
v_call: TRBV4-2
cdr3_nt: TGTGCCAGCAGCCAAGAAGGTCCCCAGCGGGTTAGCTCCTACGAGCAGTACTTC
cdr3_aa: CASSQEGPQRVSSYEQYF

clone_size: few
j_call: TRBJ2-1
d_call: .
v_call: TRBV2
cdr3_nt: TGTGCCAGCAGTGCCGGCCGTAGCGACAGGGAGCAGTTCTTC
cdr3_aa: CASSAGRSDREQFF

clone_size: .
j_call: TRBJ1-1
d_call: .
v_call: TRBV19
cdr3_nt: TGTGCCAGTAGTATCCCCCTGGGACGGTTGAACACTGAAGCTTTCTTT
cdr3_aa: CASSIPLGRLNTEAFF

clone_size: .
j_call: TRBJ2-7
d_call: .
v_call: TRBV6-2/TRBV6-3
cdr3_nt: TGTGCCAGCAGTTACCCGCGCTACGAGCAGTACTTC
cdr3_aa: CASSYPRYEQYF

clone_size: .
j_call: TRBJ2-7
d_call: .
v_call: TRBV7-9
cdr3_nt: TGTGCCAGCAGCTTAAGTCGGGGTGTCCCCCACGAGCAGTACTTC
cdr3_aa: CASSLSRGVPHEQYF

clone_size: few
j_call: TRBJ1-2
d_call: .
v_call: TRBV29-1
cdr3_nt: TGCAGCGTTGAGAGGGGGGCAGCTAATGGCTACACCTTC
cdr3_aa: CSVERGAANGYTF

clone_size: few
j_call: TRBJ2-7
d_call: TRBD1
v_call: TRBV7-6
cdr3_nt: TGTGCCAGCAGTTCTCTACTTACCCAGGGGGCGATCACCTACGAGCAGTACTTC
cdr3_aa: CASSSLLTQGAITYEQYF

clone_size: .
j_call: TRBJ2-2
d_call: .
v_call: TRBV7-9
cdr3_nt: TGTGCCAGCAGCCCGGTACGGGAGCTGTTTTTT
cdr3_aa: CASSPVRELFF

clone_size: many
j_call: TRBJ2-4
d_call: .
v_call: TRBV20-1
cdr3_nt: TGCAGTGCTAGAACTGAAGATAGGCTGGAGCAGGGAGTAGCCAAAAACATTCAGTACTTC
cdr3_aa: CSARTEDRLEQGVAKNIQYF

clone_size: many
j_call: TRBJ2-1
d_call: TRBD2
v_call: TRBV6-4
cdr3_nt: TGTGCCAGCAGTGCCTCCTGGCCCACTAGCGGGAGAATCGGTGAGCAGTTCTTC
cdr3_aa: CASSASWPTSGRIGEQFF

clone_size: .
j_call: TRBJ2-2
d_call: .
v_call: TRBV7-9
cdr3_nt: TGTGCCAGCAGCTTACCCCTCCTGGCCGGGGAGCTGTTTTTT
cdr3_aa: CASSLPLLAGELFF

clone_size: few
j_call: TRBJ1-2
d_call: TRBD1
v_call: TRBV20-1
cdr3_nt: TGCAGTGCCATCGCCGGGACAGCCCGTGGCTACACCTTC
cdr3_aa: CSAIAGTARGYTF

clone_size: many
j_call: TRBJ2-1
d_call: TRBD2
v_call: TRBV12-3/TRBV12-4
cdr3_nt: TGTGCCAGCAGTTTCTGGCTAGCGGGATACAATGAGCAGTTCTTC
cdr3_aa: CASSFWLAGYNEQFF

clone_size: few
j_call: TRBJ2-3
d_call: TRBD2
v_call: TRBV7-9
cdr3_nt: TGTGCCATCCCGACTAGCGGGAGCGGTGGAGATACGCAGTATTTT
cdr3_aa: CAIPTSGSGGDTQYF

clone_size: many
j_call: TRBJ2-3
d_call: .
v_call: TRBV5-1
cdr3_nt: TGCGCCAGCAGCTTGGGGGCCGGGATAAGCACAGATACGCAGTATTTT
cdr3_aa: CASSLGAGISTDTQYF

clone_size: many
j_call: TRBJ1-5
d_call: .
v_call: TRBV3-1
cdr3_nt: TGTGCCAGCAGCCACCCGACGGAAAAAAGCAATCAGCCCCAGCATTTT
cdr3_aa: CASSHPTEKSNQPQHF

clone_size: .
j_call: TRBJ2-3
d_call: .
v_call: TRBV3-1
cdr3_nt: TGTGCCAGCAGCCCAAGAGGGGGTCGGGACCGTAACACAGATACGCAGTATTTT
cdr3_aa: CASSPRGGRDRNTDTQYF

clone_size: .
j_call: TRBJ2-3
d_call: TRBD2
v_call: TRBV5-4
cdr3_nt: TGTGCCAGCAGCTTCGTAGGACTAGCGGGTAGCACAGATACGCAGTATTTT
cdr3_aa: CASSFVGLAGSTDTQYF

clone_size: few
j_call: TRBJ2-2
d_call: TRBD1
v_call: TRBV4-1
cdr3_nt: TGCGCCAGCAGCCTCAACAGGGGGGCGAACACCGGGGAGCTGTTTTTT
cdr3_aa: CASSLNRGANTGELFF

clone_size: .
j_call: TRBJ2-7
d_call: TRBD1
v_call: TRBV9
cdr3_nt: TGTGCCAGCAGCGTGGGACAGGCTTACTACGAGCAGTACTTC
cdr3_aa: CASSVGQAYYEQYF

clone_size: many
j_call: TRBJ2-7
d_call: .
v_call: TRBV12-3/TRBV12-4
cdr3_nt: TGTGCCAGCAGTCCTGGGATCTACGAGCAGTACTTC
cdr3_aa: CASSPGIYEQYF

clone_size: many
j_call: TRBJ2-2
d_call: TRBD2
v_call: TRBV6-5
cdr3_nt: TGTGCCAGCAGTTACCTGGTAGCGGGAGATACCGGGGAGCTGTTTTTT
cdr3_aa: CASSYLVAGDTGELFF